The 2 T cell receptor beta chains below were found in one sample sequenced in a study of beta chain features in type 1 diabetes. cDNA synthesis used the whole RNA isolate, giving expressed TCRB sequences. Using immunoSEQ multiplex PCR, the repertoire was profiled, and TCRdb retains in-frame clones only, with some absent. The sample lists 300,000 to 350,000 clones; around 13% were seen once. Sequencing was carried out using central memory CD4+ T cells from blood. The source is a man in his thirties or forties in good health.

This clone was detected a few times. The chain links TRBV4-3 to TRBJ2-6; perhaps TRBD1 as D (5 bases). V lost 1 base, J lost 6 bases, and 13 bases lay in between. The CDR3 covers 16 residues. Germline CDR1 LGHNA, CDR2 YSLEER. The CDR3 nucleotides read TGCGCCAGCAGCCAAGGTATAGGGGTGGTGGCCAACGTCCTGACTTTC. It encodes CASSQGIGVVANVLTF.

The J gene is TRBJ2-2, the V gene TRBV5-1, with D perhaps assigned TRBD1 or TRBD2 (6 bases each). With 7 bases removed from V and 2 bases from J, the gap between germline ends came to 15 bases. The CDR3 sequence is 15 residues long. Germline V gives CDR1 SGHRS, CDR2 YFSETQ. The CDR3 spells CASSGARVNTGELFF. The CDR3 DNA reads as TGCGCCAGCTCGGGGGCCAGGGTTAACACCGGGGAGCTGTTTTTT.